This TCR beta chain came from a study of identical twins. Notes on the study in general: The study based its conclusions on cross-sectional statistical analysis and did not follow the same donors. Carriage of fewer insertions was seen in abundant cord blood beta clonotypes, whereas memory repertoires showed none.

CDR3 length: 17 residues. V dropped 8 bases and J dropped 1 base, with 24 bases sitting between them. Germline loops: CDR1 LGHDT, CDR2 YNNKEL (reference sequence). Template switching (which added a universal primer site) was used, and cDNA carried unique molecular identifiers. A single record per CDR3 protein comes from TCRdb applying MiXCR to the 5' RACE reads. The table records 400,000 to 550,000 distinct CDR3 sequences, 14% of them present only once. Concerning this clonotype itself: Its antigen is as yet unknown.

Every sampled donor was Caucasian and healthy. This sample also belongs to another study, concerning yellow fever vaccine responses in identical twins.

The chain recombines TRBV3-1 with TRBJ2-7, with a tentative D call TRBD2 (5 bases). The sequenced sample consisted of CD4+ T cells sorted from blood. This clonotype was obtained from a woman between 18 and 29 years old in good health. CDR3: CASSTLRSGRTSYEQYF. The CDR3 nucleotides are TGTGCCAGCTCCACGCTGAGGAGCGGTAGAACTTCCTACGAGCAGTACTTC.